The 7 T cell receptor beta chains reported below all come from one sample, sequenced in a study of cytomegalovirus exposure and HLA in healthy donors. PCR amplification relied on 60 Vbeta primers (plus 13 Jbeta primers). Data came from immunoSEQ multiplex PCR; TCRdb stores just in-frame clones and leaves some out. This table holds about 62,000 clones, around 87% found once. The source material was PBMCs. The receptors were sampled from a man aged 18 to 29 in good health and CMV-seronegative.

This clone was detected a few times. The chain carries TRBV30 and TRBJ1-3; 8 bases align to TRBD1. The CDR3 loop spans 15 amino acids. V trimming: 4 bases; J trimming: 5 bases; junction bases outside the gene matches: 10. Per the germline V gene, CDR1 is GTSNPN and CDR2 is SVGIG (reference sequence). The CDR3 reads CAWTLTGETRNTIYF. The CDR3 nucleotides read TGTGCCTGGACTTTGACAGGGGAAACCAGAAACACCATATATTTT.

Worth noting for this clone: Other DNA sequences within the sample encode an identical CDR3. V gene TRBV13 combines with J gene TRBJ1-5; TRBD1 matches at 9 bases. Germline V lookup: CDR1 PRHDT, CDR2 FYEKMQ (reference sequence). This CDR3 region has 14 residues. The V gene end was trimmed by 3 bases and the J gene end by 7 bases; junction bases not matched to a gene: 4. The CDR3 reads CASSLGQGGQPQHF. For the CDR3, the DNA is TGTGCCAGCAGCTTGGGACAGGGCGGGCAGCCCCAGCATTTT.

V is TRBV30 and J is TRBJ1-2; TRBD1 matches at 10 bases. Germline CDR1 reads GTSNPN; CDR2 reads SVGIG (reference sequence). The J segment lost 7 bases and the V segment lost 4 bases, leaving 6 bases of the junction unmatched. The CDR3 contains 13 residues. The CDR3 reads CAWTAGQGLGYTF. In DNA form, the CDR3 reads TGTGCCTGGACGGCGGGACAGGGGCTTGGCTACACCTTC. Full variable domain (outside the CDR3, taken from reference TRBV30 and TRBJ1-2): SQTIHQWPATLVQPVGSPLSLECTVEGTSNPNLYWYRQAAGRGLQLLFYSVGIGQISSEVPQNLSASRPQDRQFILSSKKLLLSDSGFYLCAWTAGQGLGYTFGSGTRLTVV.

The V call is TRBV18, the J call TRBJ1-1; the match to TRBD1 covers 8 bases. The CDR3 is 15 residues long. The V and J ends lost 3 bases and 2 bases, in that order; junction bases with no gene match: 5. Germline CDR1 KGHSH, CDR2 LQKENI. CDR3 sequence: CASSPSGGDNTEAFF. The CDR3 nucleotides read TGTGCCAGCTCACCTTCAGGGGGCGATAACACTGAAGCTTTCTTT. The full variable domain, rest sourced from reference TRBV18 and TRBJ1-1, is NAGVMQNPRHLVRRRGQEARLRCSPMKGHSHVYWYRQLPEEGLKFMVYLQKENIIDESGMPKERFSAEFPKEGPSILRIQQVVRGDSAAYFCASSPSGGDNTEAFFGQGTRLTVV.

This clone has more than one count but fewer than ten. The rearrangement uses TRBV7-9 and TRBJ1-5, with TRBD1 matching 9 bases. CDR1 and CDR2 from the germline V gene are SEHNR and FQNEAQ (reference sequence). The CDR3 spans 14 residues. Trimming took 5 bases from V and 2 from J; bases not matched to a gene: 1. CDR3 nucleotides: TGTGCCAGCAGCCGGACAGGGGGCAATCAGCCCCAGCATTTT. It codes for CASSRTGGNQPQHF.

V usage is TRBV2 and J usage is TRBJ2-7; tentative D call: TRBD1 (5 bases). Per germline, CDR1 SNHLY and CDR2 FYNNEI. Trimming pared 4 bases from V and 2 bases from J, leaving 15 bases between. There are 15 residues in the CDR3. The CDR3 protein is CASSGYGARTYEQYF. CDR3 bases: TGTGCCAGCAGTGGGTATGGGGCCAGGACCTACGAGCAGTACTTC.

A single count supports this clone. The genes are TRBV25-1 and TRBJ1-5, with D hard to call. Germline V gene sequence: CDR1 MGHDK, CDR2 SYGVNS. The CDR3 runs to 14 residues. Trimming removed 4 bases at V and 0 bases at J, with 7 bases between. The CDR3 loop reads CASSGRDSNQPQHF. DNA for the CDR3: TGTGCCAGCAGTGGCCGGGATAGCAATCAGCCCCAGCATTTT. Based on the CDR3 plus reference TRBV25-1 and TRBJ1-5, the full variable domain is EADIYQTPRYLVIGTGKKITLECSQTMGHDKMYWYQQDPGMELHLIHYSYGVNSTEKGDLSSESTVSRIRTEHFPLTLESARPSHTSQYLCASSGRDSNQPQHFGDGTRLSIL.